A single sample gave rise to the 10 T cell receptor beta chains below, sequenced in a study of T cell repertoires in cytomegalovirus infection. From the reads, TCRdb called clonotypes with MiXCR, one entry per CDR3 protein. The sample yields about 920,000 distinct CDR3 sequences, around 32% seen once. For these TCRs, the target antigens are not known. Sequenced here: cultured CD8+ T cells from PBMCs, sampled from culture after CMV antigen stimulation. All receptors derive from a human donor in good health (CMV status not recorded). Some clones in this sample may be carry-over from other donors' samples.

This clonotype was picked up many times. The chain recombines TRBV9 with TRBJ1-3; the match to TRBD1 covers 10 bases. V gave up 3 bases and J gave up 4 bases; unmatched junction bases: 10. Germline CDR1 reads SGDLS; CDR2 reads YYNGEE. The CDR3 contains 17 residues. CDR3 in amino acids: CASSDLRDRGSGNTIYF. CDR3 in DNA: TGTGCCAGCAGCGACCTCCGGGACAGGGGAAGCGGAAACACCATATATTTT.

This clonotype was recorded once. This may be a read error: a much more frequent sequence differs by one nucleotide. Likely a read error: the CDR3 ends without its conserved phenylalanine or tryptophan. The J gene is TRBJ1-1, the V gene TRBV7-8; no definite D call. The CDR3 is 15 amino acids. V shed 2 bases and J shed 1 base, with 11 bases lying between them. The germline V gene encodes CDR1 SGHVS and CDR2 FQNEAQ. The CDR3 here is CASSLSYSANTEAFS. The DNA of the CDR3 is TGTGCCAGCAGCTTATCTTACTCAGCGAACACTGAAGCTTTCTCT.

This clonotype has more than one count but fewer than ten. The rearrangement uses TRBV6-6 and TRBJ2-2; D tentatively fits TRBD1 or TRBD2 (6 bases each). Trimming took 2 bases from V and 6 from J, leaving 10 bases between them. The CDR3 spans 14 residues. Germline lookup yields CDR1 MNHNY and CDR2 SVGAGI (reference sequence). CDR3 residues: CASSYEGGSGELFF. CDR3 in DNA: TGTGCCAGCAGTTACGAGGGGGGATCCGGGGAGCTGTTTTTT.

This clonotype turned up a few times. This chain joins TRBV12-3 or TRBV12-4 and TRBJ2-1; TRBD2 agrees at 8 bases. This CDR3 is built from 14 residues. The V gene end was trimmed by 6 bases and the J gene end by 5 bases; junction bases not matched to a gene: 6. The CDR3 DNA reads TGTGCCAGCAGACGGGGGGGGGAGCACAATGAGCAGTTCTTC. Protein product: CASRRGGEHNEQFF.

The chain combines TRBV6-2 or TRBV6-3 with TRBJ1-2; a weak D match, TRBD1 (5 bases). The CDR3 runs to 14 residues. The V end was cut by 6 bases, the J end by 1 base, with 12 bases between. Germline V gene sequence: CDR1 MNHEY, CDR2 SVGEGT. The CDR3: CASRSGPLNYGYTF. Written as DNA, the CDR3 is TGTGCCAGCAGATCGGGACCGCTTAACTATGGCTACACCTTC.

This clonotype came up many times. The chain links TRBV5-6 to TRBJ1-2; tentative D call: TRBD1 (6 bases). Germline V gene lookup returns CDR1 SGHDT and CDR2 YYEEEE. Trimming took off 0 bases at V and 0 bases at J, with 12 bases between the two ends. There are 16 residues in the CDR3. This CDR3 is CASSLVEGDANYGYTF. The CDR3 nucleotides read TGTGCCAGCAGCTTGGTGGAGGGGGACGCTAACTATGGCTACACCTTC.

The chain uses TRBV19 and TRBJ1-2, with TRBD1 identical over 9 bases. V lost 7 bases and J lost 8; bases outside the gene matches: 11. Germline V gene lookup returns CDR1 LNHDA and CDR2 SQIVND (reference sequence). The CDR3 is 14 residues long. CDR3 residues: CASNLGTGSSGYTF. DNA of the CDR3: TGTGCCAGTAACCTCGGGACAGGGTCGAGCGGCTACACCTTC.

This chain links TRBV14 with TRBJ2-7; tentative D call: TRBD1 (7 bases). V lost 8 bases and J lost 11, with 19 bases in between. This CDR3 region has 12 residues. Germline V CDR1 and CDR2: SGHDN, FVKESK. CDR3 loop: CASSFDREDKYF. CDR3 nucleotides: TGTGCCAGCTCTTTCGACAGGGAGGATAAGTACTTC.

A few counts support this clonotype. The V call is TRBV7-9, the J call TRBJ2-7; tentatively, D is TRBD1 (6 bases). This CDR3 region has 18 residues. V dropped 1 base and J dropped 2 bases, with 21 bases sitting between them. Looked up from germline, CDR1 is SEHNR and CDR2 is FQNEAQ (reference sequence). The CDR3 coding sequence is TGTGCCAGCAGCTTAGGGAGAGGACGACAGGACGAACCCTACGAGCAGTACTTC. Its protein product is CASSLGRGRQDEPYEQYF.

The CDR3 DNA sequence: TGTGCCAGCAGCCCAGCCTCCTCGGACAGGCGGAACGGCTACACCTTC. Its protein product is CASSPASSDRRNGYTF. The chain couples TRBV3-1 to TRBJ1-2; TRBD1 agrees at 7 bases. The CDR3 runs to 16 residues. Trimming cost V 4 bases and J 8 bases; bases outside gene matches: 16. Germline V gene data show CDR1 as LGHDT and CDR2 as YNNKEL (reference sequence).